This entry concerns a single TCR beta chain. Different DNA sequences within this sample yield the same CDR3. In the original workflow: Estimation of nucleated cell counts was performed using reference gene primer amplification. TCRdb's table, derived via immunoSEQ multiplex PCR, lists solely in-frame clones and lacks some. V, J and clone size are those of that table, while D and trimming were read from the DNA. Of roughly 190,000 clones listed, about 88% are singletons. The data originate from a study of blood T cell repertoires in COVID-19. Whole-study context: The United States, Italy and Spain were the sources of the acute and convalescent COVID-19 samples. T cells, B-cell-depleted T cells, or PBMCs provided the cDNA or gDNA that served as material.

The V gene's germline CDR1 is SGHDT and CDR2 YYEEEE. V gave up 4 bases and J gave up 0 bases, with 11 bases separating them. This CDR3 region has 15 residues. This receptor was obtained from a woman aged 80 or older in a cohort sampled during active or convalescent COVID-19. Specimen: peripheral blood. This sequence joins TRBV5-6 and TRBJ1-3, with D possibly matching TRBD1 (5 bases). This chain's CDR3 is CASSPPGSSGNTIYF. The CDR3 coding sequence is TGTGCCAGCAGCCCTCCAGGGTCCTCTGGAAACACCATATATTTT.